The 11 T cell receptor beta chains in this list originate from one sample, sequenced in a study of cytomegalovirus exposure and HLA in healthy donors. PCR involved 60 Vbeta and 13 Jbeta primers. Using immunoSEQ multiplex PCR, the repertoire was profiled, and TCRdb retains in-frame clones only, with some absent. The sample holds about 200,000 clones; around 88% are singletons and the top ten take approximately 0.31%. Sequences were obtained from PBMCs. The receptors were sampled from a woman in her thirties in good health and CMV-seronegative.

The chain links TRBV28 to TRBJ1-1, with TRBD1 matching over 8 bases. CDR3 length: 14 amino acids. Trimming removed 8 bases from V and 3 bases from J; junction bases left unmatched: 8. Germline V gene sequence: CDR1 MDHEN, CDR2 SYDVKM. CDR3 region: CASGFRGRDTEAFF. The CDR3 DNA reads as TGTGCCAGCGGATTCAGGGGGCGCGACACTGAAGCTTTCTTT. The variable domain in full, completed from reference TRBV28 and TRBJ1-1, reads DVKVTQSSRYLVKRTGEKVFLECVQDMDHENMFWYRQDPGLGLRLIYFSYDVKMKEKGDIPEGYSVSREKKERFSLILESASTNQTSMYLCASGFRGRDTEAFFGQGTRLTVV.

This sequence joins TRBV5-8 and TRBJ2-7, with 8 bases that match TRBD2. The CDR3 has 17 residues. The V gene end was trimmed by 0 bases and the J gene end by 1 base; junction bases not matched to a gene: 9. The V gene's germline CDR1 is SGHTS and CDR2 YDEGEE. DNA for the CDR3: TGTGCCAGCAGCTTGGGCCCTGCGGGAGGCCTTTCCTACGAGCAGTACTTC. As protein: CASSLGPAGGLSYEQYF.

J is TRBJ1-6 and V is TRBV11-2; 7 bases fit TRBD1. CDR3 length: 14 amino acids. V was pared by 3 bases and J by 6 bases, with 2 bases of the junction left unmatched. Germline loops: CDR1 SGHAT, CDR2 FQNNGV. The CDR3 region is CASSFRGFNSPLHF. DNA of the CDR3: TGTGCCAGCAGCTTCAGGGGGTTTAATTCACCCCTCCACTTT.

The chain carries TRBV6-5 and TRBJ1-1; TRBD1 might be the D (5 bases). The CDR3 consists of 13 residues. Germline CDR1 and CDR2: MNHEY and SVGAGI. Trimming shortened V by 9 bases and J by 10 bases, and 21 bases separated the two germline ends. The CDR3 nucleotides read TGTGCCAGTAGACGCGGGGCCCAGACCAGAGCTTTCTTT. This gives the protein CASRRGAQTRAFF.

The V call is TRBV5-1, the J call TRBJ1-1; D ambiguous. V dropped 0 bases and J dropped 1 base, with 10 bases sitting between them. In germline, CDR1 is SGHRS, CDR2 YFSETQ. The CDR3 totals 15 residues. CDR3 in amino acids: CASSLADLANTEAFF. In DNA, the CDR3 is TGCGCCAGCAGCTTGGCCGATTTGGCGAACACTGAAGCTTTCTTT.

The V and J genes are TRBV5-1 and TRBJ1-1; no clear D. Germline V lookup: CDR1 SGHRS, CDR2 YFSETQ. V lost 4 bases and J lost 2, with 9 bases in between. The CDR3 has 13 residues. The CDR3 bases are TGCGCCAGCAGCCGGCAGGTAAACACTGAAGCTTTCTTT. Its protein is CASSRQVNTEAFF.

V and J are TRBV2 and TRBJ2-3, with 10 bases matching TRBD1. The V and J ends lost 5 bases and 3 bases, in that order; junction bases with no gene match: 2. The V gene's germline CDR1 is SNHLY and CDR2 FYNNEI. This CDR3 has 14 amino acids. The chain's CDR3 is CASSQDRGTDTQYF. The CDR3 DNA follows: TGTGCCAGCAGTCAGGACAGGGGGACAGATACGCAGTATTTT. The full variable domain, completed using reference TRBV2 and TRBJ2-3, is EPEVTQTPSHQVTQMGQEVILRCVPISNHLYFYWYRQILGQKVEFLVSFYNNEISEKSEIFDDQFSVERPDGSNFTLKIRSTKLEDSAMYFCASSQDRGTDTQYFGPGTRLTVL.

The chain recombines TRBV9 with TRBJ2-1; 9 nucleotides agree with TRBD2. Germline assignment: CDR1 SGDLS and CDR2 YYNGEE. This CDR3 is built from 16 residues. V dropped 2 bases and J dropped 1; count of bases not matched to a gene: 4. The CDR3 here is CASSVRGGASYNEQFF. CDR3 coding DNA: TGTGCCAGCAGCGTGCGCGGGGGGGCGTCCTACAATGAGCAGTTCTTC.

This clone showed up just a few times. CDR3 coding DNA: TGTGCCAGCAGCACACTAGCCGGGGCCGTAGTTGGCTACACCTTC. It encodes CASSTLAGAVVGYTF. The chain recombines TRBV7-2 with TRBJ1-2; D perhaps matches TRBD1 (5 bases). Germline V gene data show CDR1 as SGHTA and CDR2 as FQGNSA. V lost 5 bases to trimming and J lost 7 bases, with 20 bases between them. CDR3 length: 15 residues.

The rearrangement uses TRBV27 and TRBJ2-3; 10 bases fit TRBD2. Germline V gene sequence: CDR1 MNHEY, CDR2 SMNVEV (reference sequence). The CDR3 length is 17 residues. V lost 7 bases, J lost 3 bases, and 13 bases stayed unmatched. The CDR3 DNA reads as TGTGCCAGCACCTTGTGGGCTAGCGGGAGTGGAACAGATACGCAGTATTTT. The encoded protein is CASTLWASGSGTDTQYF.

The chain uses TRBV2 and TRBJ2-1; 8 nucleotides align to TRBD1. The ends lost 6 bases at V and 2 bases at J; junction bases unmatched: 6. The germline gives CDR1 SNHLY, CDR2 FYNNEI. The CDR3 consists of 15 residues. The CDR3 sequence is CASSRDRGPYNEQFF. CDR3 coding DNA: TGTGCCAGCAGCCGCGACAGGGGCCCCTACAATGAGCAGTTCTTC.